What follows are 27 T cell receptor beta chains derived from one specimen sequenced in a study of T-cell reconstitution after alpha-beta-depleted transplantation in children. Unique molecular identifiers were used to barcode this TCRbeta library. MiXCR, run by TCRdb on the PCR reads, gives a single entry per CDR3 protein. The table lists 200,000 to 250,000 distinct CDR3 sequences, approximately 9.5% of them singletons. The sample here was PBMCs from the stem cell graft donor, taken from the stem cell graft. The source is a human donor who donated a stem cell graft to a child with acute lymphoblastic leukemia.

J is TRBJ2-3 and V is TRBV6-4; unclear D gene. Per germline, CDR1 MRHNA and CDR2 SNTAGT. Trimming shortened V by 2 bases and J by 1 base, and 4 bases separated the two germline ends. The CDR3 is 13 amino acids. The CDR3 loop reads CASSDPGTDTQYF. CDR3 DNA: TGTGCCAGCAGTGACCCCGGCACAGATACGCAGTATTTT.

This clonotype was recorded at least ten times. At one end the junction does not follow the germline gene, possibly because of a read error. V usage is TRBV29-1 and J usage is TRBJ2-7, with D maybe TRBD1 (7 bases). From germline, CDR1 is SQVTM and CDR2 ANQGSEA. This CDR3 is 19 amino acids long. The CDR3 spells CSVVFQGGVGSGSSYEQYF. The CDR3 region has the DNA TGCAGCGTTGTATTTCAGGGGGGAGTGGGTTCGGGGAGCTCCTATGAGCAGTACTTC.

This clonotype was seen repeatedly, ten times or more. The genes are TRBV10-3 and TRBJ2-7; D may be TRBD2 (6 bases). There are 16 residues in the CDR3. From germline, CDR1 is ENHRY and CDR2 SYGVKD. In DNA, the CDR3 is TGTGCAATCGGAGGTATGTCGGGGGTAATCACCTACGAGCAGTACTTC. It codes for CAIGGMSGVITYEQYF.

V usage is TRBV27 and J usage is TRBJ2-5, with D perhaps assigned TRBD1 or TRBD2 (5 bases each). The CDR3 contains 17 residues. The germline gives CDR1 MNHEY, CDR2 SMNVEV (reference sequence). The V gene lost 5 bases and the J gene lost 1 base, with 20 bases spanning the gap. CDR3 loop: CASSRGGPQGPQETQYF. The CDR3 DNA sequence: TGTGCCAGCAGTCGTGGGGGACCCCAAGGCCCCCAAGAGACCCAGTACTTC.

This clonotype was counted many times. The rearrangement uses TRBV7-6 and TRBJ2-7, with 8 bases identical to TRBD1. Germline lookup yields CDR1 SGHVS and CDR2 FNYEAQ. The CDR3 is 14 amino acids. Germline trimming cut 2 bases from V and 3 bases from J; bases unmatched to any gene: 3. The CDR3 here is CASSLSGQGYEQYF. The CDR3 DNA follows: TGTGCCAGCAGCTTAAGTGGACAGGGCTACGAGCAGTACTTC.

This clonotype showed up many times. V and J are TRBV12-3 or TRBV12-4 and TRBJ2-7; 8 bases line up with TRBD1. With V trimmed by 3 bases and J by 5 bases, 3 bases remained unmatched. CDR3 length: 13 amino acids. CDR3 region: CASSFQGAHEQYF. CDR3 bases: TGTGCCAGCAGTTTTCAGGGGGCCCACGAGCAGTACTTC.

This clonotype was picked up a small number of times. This chain connects TRBV19 to TRBJ2-1, with D perhaps TRBD1 (5 bases). CDR1 is LNHDA and CDR2 is SQIVND in the germline V gene (reference sequence). The germline V and J ends were trimmed by 1 base and 12 bases, with 13 bases remaining between them. The CDR3 has 13 residues. CDR3 sequence: CASSIAIGQGQFF. The CDR3 DNA sequence: TGTGCCAGTAGTATAGCGATCGGGCAGGGGCAGTTCTTC.

This clonotype was found many times. The rearrangement uses TRBV6-2 or TRBV6-3 and TRBJ2-3, with D possibly being TRBD2 (6 bases). V was shortened by 2 bases and J by 1 base, with 10 bases between the two germline ends. This CDR3 spans 15 amino acids. Germline CDR1 MNHEY, CDR2 SVGEGT. The CDR3 DNA sequence: TGTGCCAGCAGTTACGTCGGCGGGGGCACAGATACGCAGTATTTT. Protein sequence: CASSYVGGGTDTQYF.

The chain links TRBV12-3 or TRBV12-4 to TRBJ2-1; TRBD2 matches at 13 bases. The CDR3 contains 16 residues. V was pared by 5 bases and J by 8 bases, with 9 bases of the junction left unmatched. This CDR3 is CASSQTTSGGRYEQFF. In nucleotides, the CDR3 is TGTGCCAGCAGTCAAACGACTAGCGGGGGGCGTTATGAGCAGTTCTTC.

The chain recombines TRBV6-5 with TRBJ1-5; 8 nucleotides agree with TRBD1. The germline V gene encodes CDR1 MNHEY and CDR2 SVGAGI. Trimming took 4 bases from V and 3 from J; bases not matched to a gene: 11. The CDR3 contains 17 residues. The CDR3: CASSLRWTGLLNQPQHF. In DNA, the CDR3 is TGTGCCAGCAGTTTACGTTGGACAGGGCTACTCAATCAGCCCCAGCATTTT.

This clonotype was counted only a few times. The chain couples TRBV7-2 to TRBJ2-1, with 10 bases fitting TRBD2. J was trimmed by 3 bases and V by 6 bases; bases with no gene match: 5. This CDR3 is 15 amino acids long. The germline V gene has CDR1 SGHTA and CDR2 FQGNSA. CDR3: CASRSGLAIYNEQFF. CDR3 nucleotide sequence: TGTGCCAGCAGATCGGGACTAGCGATCTACAATGAGCAGTTCTTC.

This clonotype was counted between two and nine times. The V and J genes are TRBV18 and TRBJ2-1, with 9 bases that match TRBD1. The V and J ends lost 0 bases and 7 bases, in that order; junction bases with no gene match: 7. This CDR3 has 16 amino acids. Germline V CDR1 and CDR2: KGHSH, LQKENI. The CDR3 is CASSPPLDRGRNEQFF. CDR3 nucleotide sequence: TGTGCCAGCTCACCACCGTTGGACAGGGGAAGGAATGAGCAGTTCTTC.

J is TRBJ1-2 and V is TRBV24-1, with TRBD1 identical over 7 bases. Trimming removed 10 bases from V and 6 bases from J; junction bases left unmatched: 10. This CDR3 has 13 amino acids. Germline V gene lookup returns CDR1 KGHDR and CDR2 SFDVKD. DNA of the CDR3: TGTGCCACGATGAACGACAGGGAGGATGGCTACACCTTC. Amino acids: CATMNDREDGYTF.

This clonotype was seen repeatedly, ten times or more. The rearrangement joins TRBV7-6 to TRBJ1-5, with 11 nucleotides matching TRBD1. CDR1 is SGHVS, CDR2 FNYEAQ, per germline. Trimming took 1 base from V and 4 from J; bases not matched to a gene: 3. This CDR3 has 16 amino acids. The CDR3 coding sequence is TGTGCCAGCAGCTTAGGGACAGGGGGCGTGAATCAGCCCCAGCATTTT. Translating gives CASSLGTGGVNQPQHF.

In this sample, this clonotype turned up many times. The rearrangement uses TRBV7-2 and TRBJ2-7; weak D call: TRBD2 (6 bases). This CDR3 region has 15 residues. The germline V and J ends were trimmed by 0 bases and 3 bases, with 12 bases remaining between them. Germline V lookup: CDR1 SGHTA, CDR2 FQGNSA. The CDR3 region is CASSLAGGADYEQYF. CDR3 nucleotides: TGTGCCAGCAGCTTAGCCGGCGGGGCCGACTACGAGCAGTACTTC.

The J gene is TRBJ2-6, the V gene TRBV5-6; D may be TRBD1 (6 bases). V dropped 2 bases and J dropped 2 bases, with 17 bases sitting between them. Germline V gene data show CDR1 as SGHDT and CDR2 as YYEEEE. The CDR3 contains 18 residues. CDR3 sequence reads: CASSLTGTYKPGANVLTF. The CDR3 DNA is TGTGCCAGCAGCTTAACCGGGACATACAAACCTGGGGCCAACGTCCTGACTTTC.

The table lists this clonotype with a few counts. This CDR3 reads CASSQTGTLSYTF. CDR3 coding DNA: TGTGCCAGCAGCCAAACTGGGACCTTATCCTACACCTTC. V is TRBV7-2 and J is TRBJ1-2, with a possible D match to TRBD1 (5 bases). Germline V gives CDR1 SGHTA, CDR2 FQGNSA. The CDR3 runs to 13 residues. V was cut by 5 bases and J by 10 bases, with 17 bases left in between.

This clonotype showed up just a few times. J is TRBJ1-4 and V is TRBV10-3; TRBD1 matches at 7 bases. Germline V gene sequence: CDR1 ENHRY, CDR2 SYGVKD. The CDR3 length is 14 residues. J gave up 4 bases and V 6 bases, and 5 bases lay outside the gene matches. The CDR3 DNA is TGTGCCATCAGCGCCGGGACAGATAATGAAAAACTGTTTTTT. Protein sequence: CAISAGTDNEKLFF.

This clonotype was recorded many times. The rearrangement uses TRBV3-1 and TRBJ2-1; 11 positions match TRBD1. CDR1 LGHDT and CDR2 YNNKEL come from the germline V gene (reference sequence). After removal of 1 base from V and 9 bases from J, the junction contained 8 bases not matched to a gene. The CDR3 spans 16 residues. The CDR3 nucleotides are TGTGCCAGCAGCCAAGGCCCCGGACAGGGGGCGGGTGAGCAGTTCTTC. Its protein product is CASSQGPGQGAGEQFF.

The sample holds a few counts of this clonotype. This chain connects TRBV6-2 or TRBV6-3 to TRBJ2-1; 7 bases fit TRBD2. CDR1 is MNHEY and CDR2 is SVGEGT in the germline V gene. Trimming at V came to 2 bases and at J to 7 bases, leaving 8 bases not matched to a gene. CDR3 length: 15 amino acids. The CDR3 spells CASSYIAGVANEQFF. Written as DNA, the CDR3 is TGTGCCAGCAGTTACATTGCGGGGGTAGCAAATGAGCAGTTCTTC.

This clonotype was counted only a few times. The chain has TRBV5-1 and TRBJ2-5; D is uncertain. CDR3 length: 15 residues. Germline lookup yields CDR1 SGHRS and CDR2 YFSETQ. V was shortened by 0 bases and J by 9 bases, with 18 bases between the two germline ends. CDR3 DNA sequence: TGCGCCAGCAGCTTGGACGGCAGGCAGACCGGGCCCCAGTACTTC. Its protein product is CASSLDGRQTGPQYF. Looking up the rest from reference TRBV5-1 and TRBJ2-5 gives the full variable domain: KAGVTQTPRYLIKTRGQQVTLSCSPISGHRSVSWYQQTPGQGLQFLFEYFSETQRNKGNFPGRFSGRQFSNSRSEMNVSTLELGDSALYLCASSLDGRQTGPQYFGPGTRLLVL.

Only a few counts were recorded for this clonotype. The chain carries TRBV5-1 and TRBJ1-1; 8 nucleotides line up with TRBD1. The CDR3 consists of 15 residues. V shed 6 bases, J shed 2 bases, and the junction held 9 bases outside the gene matches. CDR1 is SGHRS and CDR2 is YFSETQ in the germline V gene. In nucleotides, the CDR3 is TGCGCCAGCATTGAGGACGGACAGGGAAACACTGAAGCTTTCTTT. Its translation is CASIEDGQGNTEAFF.

Here the CDR3 DNA reads TGCAGTGCGGGGGGTCGGGAGGGCACTGAAGCTTTCTTT. It encodes CSAGGREGTEAFF. This chain uses TRBV20-1 with TRBJ1-1; D might be TRBD1 (5 bases). CDR1 and CDR2 (germline): DFQATT, SNEGSKA (reference sequence). The germline V and J ends were trimmed by 6 bases and 4 bases, with 15 bases remaining between them. The CDR3 covers 13 residues.

The CDR3 loop is CSVRTGLWENTIYF. The CDR3, as DNA: TGCAGCGTGCGGACCGGCCTCTGGGAAAACACCATATATTTT. The J gene is TRBJ1-3, the V gene TRBV29-1; D ambiguous. The CDR3 runs 14 residues. In germline, CDR1 is SQVTM, CDR2 ANQGSEA. V shed 6 bases and J shed 6 bases, with 18 bases lying between them.

This chain joins TRBV20-1 and TRBJ2-3; 8 positions match TRBD2. Trimming took 3 bases from V and 2 from J; bases not matched to a gene: 7. Germline CDR1 is DFQATT and CDR2 is SNEGSKA (reference sequence). CDR3 length equals 15 residues. The CDR3 nucleotides read TGCAGTGCTAGTTGGTTAGCGGGGATCACAGATACGCAGTATTTT. Its translation is CSASWLAGITDTQYF.

The V call is TRBV7-2, the J call TRBJ2-7, with a weak D call TRBD1 (6 bases). Germline CDR1 reads SGHTA; CDR2 reads FQGNSA. The CDR3 length is 15 residues. Between the trimmed V and J ends, which lost 5 bases and 0 bases, there was a span of 14 bases. DNA for the CDR3: TGTGCCAGCAGCAGGACAGCCCTAAGCTCCTACGAGCAGTACTTC. Protein product: CASSRTALSSYEQYF.

This clonotype was seen at least ten times. The V call is TRBV20-1, the J call TRBJ2-2; no clear D gene. The CDR3 is made up of 15 amino acids. Trimming removed 0 bases at V and 4 bases at J, with 12 bases between. Per the germline V gene, CDR1 is DFQATT and CDR2 is SNEGSKA (reference sequence). This CDR3 reads CSARDAGSSTGELFF. CDR3 bases: TGCAGTGCTAGAGATGCAGGCTCGAGCACCGGGGAGCTGTTTTTT.